The clone carrying this T cell receptor (beta chain) was detected only once. This entry is derived from a study of T cell repertoires in cytomegalovirus infection. V gave up 6 bases and J gave up 4 bases, with 18 bases separating them. There are 15 residues in the CDR3. TCRdb re-called the reads with MiXCR, one entry per CDR3 protein. The sample includes roughly 200,000 distinct CDR3 sequences, about a sixth of them seen just once. Input material: CD8+ T cells from PBMCs. The receptor was isolated from a human donor in good health (CMV status not recorded). Some clones in this sample may be carry-over from other donors' samples. This sequence joins TRBV12-3 or TRBV12-4 and TRBJ1-1, with D unresolved. The CDR3 nucleotides are TGTGCCAGCAGCACTACCGGGTCCCTCTTCACTGAAGCTTTCTTT. Translation: CASSTTGSLFTEAFF.